Below, one T cell receptor beta chain is given with its context. The target antigen is unknown. The length of the CDR3 is 17 residues. V was clipped by 4 bases and J by 0 bases; unmatched bases: 6. Germline V lookup: CDR1 LNHDA, CDR2 SQIVND (reference sequence). This specimen belongs to a study of cytomegalovirus exposure and HLA in healthy donors. 60 Vbeta and 13 Jbeta primers were used in PCR. Produced via immunoSEQ multiplex PCR; TCRdb's table is partial and in-frame only. Here the sample spans 90,000 to 150,000 clones, around 69% being singletons. General study results and limits: By HLA locus, TCR association rates varied in a later analysis, with DRB1 showing the most and HLA-C the fewest. Most CMV-associated TCR beta chains were later found to appear HLA-restricted. Researchers reportedly found TCR beta sequences accurately predicted most subjects' HLA-A and HLA-B alleles.

What was sequenced was PBMCs. The genes are TRBV19 and TRBJ1-1; TRBD1 aligns across 12 bases. This TCR came from a man aged 45-65 years in good health and CMV-seropositive. CDR3 in amino acids: CASSSRDRGLLNTEAFF. The CDR3 DNA is TGTGCCAGTAGTAGCCGGGACAGGGGGCTCCTGAACACTGAAGCTTTCTTT. The full variable domain, in which reference TRBV19 and TRBJ1-1 provide the parts outside the CDR3, is DGGITQSPKYLFRKEGQNVTLSCEQNLNHDAMYWYRQDPGQGLRLIYYSQIVNDFQKGDIAEGYSVSREKKESFPLTVTSAQKNPTAFYLCASSSRDRGLLNTEAFFGQGTRLTVV.